Described below is a single T cell receptor (beta chain) sequence and its context. The data were obtained in a study of early T cells in non-severe SARS-CoV-2 infection. From the 5' RACE reads, TCRdb called clonotypes with MiXCR, one entry per CDR3 protein. The top ten hold about 6% of the sample, which has under 30,000 distinct CDR3 sequences, about 4.6% seen once. CDR1 is SGHVS, CDR2 FNYEAQ, per germline. The CDR3 runs 14 residues. V lost 5 bases, J lost 5 bases, and 15 bases lay in between. This sequence originates from an adult who was a healthcare worker with PCR-confirmed SARS-CoV-2 infection or an uninfected control (not recorded which). The rearrangement uses TRBV7-6 and TRBJ2-5; maybe TRBD1 (5 bases). Sequencing input: whole blood. CDR3 nucleotide sequence: TGTGCCAGCAGCCCGCTTAGGGGCGCGGAGACCCAGTACTTC. This codes for CASSPLRGAETQYF.